This T cell receptor beta chain was identified in a study of shared clonotypes between healthy human individuals. Comments on this clone: Its antigen is currently unknown.

The donors were all Caucasian adults (living in Nashville, Tennessee). CD4+ cell separation produced CD45RA+ naive and CD45RA-negative memory subsets. TCRdb's table, derived via immunoSEQ multiplex PCR, lists solely in-frame clones and lacks some. The sample comprises about 700,000 clones, roughly 70% of which are singletons, and 1.5% to 2% rests with the top ten. CDR1 and CDR2 (germline): LGHNT, FRNRAP. Trimming left V 0 bases short and J 1 base short, with 13 bases between. The CDR3 spans 16 residues. Broader study findings: About 5% of naive CD4 clonotypes were common to four donors.

This clonotype was obtained from a woman in her twenties or thirties in good health. Source material: memory CD4+ T cells sorted from blood. Specified subset: CD45RA-negative fraction. The chain uses TRBV12-5 and TRBJ2-7, with D perhaps TRBD2 (6 bases). The CDR3 region is CASGLVLSGRSYEQYF. The DNA for the CDR3 is TGTGCTAGTGGTTTGGTACTAAGTGGGAGGTCCTACGAGCAGTACTTC.